This T cell receptor beta chain was retrieved from a study of regulatory T cells in long-lasting Graves disease (dated by TCRdb to 2020 to 2022). Some background on the complete study: Patients with newly diagnosed Graves' disease had been on antithyroid drugs for under 3 months. Patients with persistent Graves' disease were compared with patients with newly diagnosed Graves' disease using TCR sequencing and RNA sequencing of peripheral blood. The study was conducted in China and was registered as a clinical trial. TCR sequencing covered some 13 persistent and roughly 20 newly diagnosed Graves' disease patients, some 35 samples in total.

This clonotype was seen ten or more times. The target of this receptor is not known. No quality values exist for individual bases; no much larger clone is one base distant. Explained via the paper, the time point label denotes: newly diagnosed GD, antithyroid drugs for less than 3 months. RNA was extracted from PBMCs in TRIzol for both TCR sequencing and RNA sequencing. The diagnosis of Graves' disease followed American Thyroid Association guidelines. The patients came from an endocrinology department in Xi'an, China. From each patient, about 8.9 milliliters of peripheral blood was collected into an EDTA anticoagulant tube. Ficoll Paque Plus density gradient separation was used to isolate PBMCs, and no additional T cell sorting was done. An Agilent 2100 Bioanalyzer and agarose gel were used to check RNA quality, while a NanoDrop 2000 measured RNA concentration. V and J lose 6 bases and 0 bases, and a span of 11 bases separates them. From cysteine to phenylalanine, the CDR3 is 14 amino acids long. Just the 42-base CDR3 DNA is kept, in frame starting at base 1. CDR1 and CDR2 are read off the germline V gene as MNHNS and SASEGT.

Library preparation employed multiplex PCR. The sequencer was an Illumina HiSeq 4000. To build TCR beta libraries, CDR3 regions were amplified by Arm-PCR using iRepertoire HTBI primers. Gel purification was performed on PCR products prior to sequencing. As for the original processing: A total of fewer than 70 TRBV and approximately 15 TRBJ segments were identified across samples and were used for gene usage analysis of CDR3 amino acid clonotypes. COPE and FqMerger were used to merge the filtered high-quality paired reads into contigs. BLAST was used to align contigs to the IMGT TRBV, TRBD and TRBJ reference genes, and CDR3 was defined following IMGT. Highly expanded clones were defined as clonotypes with a frequency above 0.1%. Shannon entropy was used to measure repertoire diversity, and the Gini coefficient was used to measure V-J evenness. A clonotype found in more than one individual was treated as public. In TCRdb, the public reads were trimmed at Q25 with fastp and aligned with MiXCR, with productive beta chains retained. Rows merge per CDR3 protein into single entries with the most common DNA and genes. The V and J calls reflect TCRdb's pipeline rather than the authors' work. The sample table lists under 300,000 distinct CDR3 sequences, approximately 16% of them with a count of one. The ten largest clones represent over 20% of the sample.

Paper-wide results and their limitations: Persistent disease showed preferential use of TRBV28, TRBJ1-2 and TRBJ2-5, whereas newly diagnosed disease favored TRBV20-1 and TRBJ2-1. Persistent patients shared more public clonotypes among themselves (around 3,000) than newly diagnosed patients did (roughly 910). Peripheral blood alone was examined, since thyroid tissue, which constituted the primary lesion, could not be accessed. Sequencing and analysis were limited to the TCR beta chain. The small sample size was acknowledged by the authors as a limitation that may reduce accuracy. Persistent Graves' disease patients showed lower TCR Shannon entropy and fewer highly expanded clones than newly diagnosed patients, suggesting clonal expansion.

The specimen comprised peripheral blood mononuclear cells (PBMCs), sampled at new diagnosis, from a patient treated with antithyroid drugs. The TCR originated in a female donor with Graves disease. The chain joins TRBV6-1 to TRBJ1-1; TRBD1 is a possible D gene, resting on 5 matching bases. Read as DNA, the sequence is TGTGCCAGCAGCCCGACAGTAATGAACACTGAAGCTTTCTTT. This yields the protein CASSPTVMNTEAFF.